This is a list of T cell receptor beta chains from one sample in a study of cytomegalovirus exposure and HLA in healthy donors. Method: immunoSEQ multiplex PCR; TCRdb's copy keeps in-frame clones and lacks some. The sample has about 200,000 clones; more than 60% are singletons. What was sequenced was PBMCs. These receptors came from a middle-aged man in good health and CMV-seronegative. Each CDR3 is given with its conserved first and last residue. Each record gives: D gene, clone size, V gene, J gene, CDR3 DNA, CDR3 protein. The D gene is left open where the match is weak. Expanded clones get a size class; other rows say once, few or many, or leave the size out.

D: TRBD2
size: once
V: TRBV29-1
J: TRBJ2-3
DNA: TGCAGCGCCCCGGGACTAGCCTTAGATACGCAGTATTTT
CDR3: CSAPGLALDTQYF

D: TRBD2
size: -
V: TRBV5-4
J: TRBJ2-1
DNA: TGTGCCAGCAGCAAAAGCGGGACTAGCGGGGGAAATGAGCAGTTCTTC
CDR3: CASSKSGTSGGNEQFF

D: TRBD1
size: -
V: TRBV6-1
J: TRBJ2-7
DNA: TGTGCCAGCACCGGACAGGGCTACGAGCAGTACTTC
CDR3: CASTGQGYEQYF

D: -
size: -
V: TRBV4-3
J: TRBJ1-2
DNA: TGCGCCAGCAGCCAAGACCGGTTTAGCGAAAATGGCTACACCTTC
CDR3: CASSQDRFSENGYTF

D: TRBD1
size: -
V: TRBV28
J: TRBJ2-7
DNA: TGTGCCAGCAGCTCTGGCGGGACAGGGGTCTACGAGCAGTACTTC
CDR3: CASSSGGTGVYEQYF

D: -
size: few
V: TRBV6-6
J: TRBJ2-1
DNA: TGTGCCAGCAGCCCTGGCCTTCATGAGCAGTTCTTC
CDR3: CASSPGLHEQFF

D: -
size: -
V: TRBV27
J: TRBJ1-5
DNA: TGTGCCAGCAGTTCGGGACATTTCATCAATCAGCCCCAGCATTTT
CDR3: CASSSGHFINQPQHF

D: -
size: few
V: TRBV6-1
J: TRBJ1-5
DNA: TGTGCCAGCAGTGAAAGCGGCGGATTTAGGACCCAGCATTTT
CDR3: CASSESGGFRTQHF

D: -
size: -
V: TRBV6-5
J: TRBJ2-2
DNA: TGTGCCAGCACCCGAAGGGGGACGAACACCGGGGAGCTGTTTTTT
CDR3: CASTRRGTNTGELFF

D: TRBD1
size: -
V: TRBV2
J: TRBJ1-5
DNA: TGTGCCAGCAGTGAAGAGACAGGGATCAATCAGCCCCAGCATTTT
CDR3: CASSEETGINQPQHF

D: -
size: few
V: TRBV6-1
J: TRBJ2-7
DNA: TGTGCCAGCAGTGAATGGGCCAACTACGAGCAGTACTTC
CDR3: CASSEWANYEQYF

D: TRBD1
size: -
V: TRBV7-6
J: TRBJ1-3
DNA: TGTGCCAGCAGCTTAGTCTTCAGGGGGCAAGACACCATATATTTT
CDR3: CASSLVFRGQDTIYF

D: TRBD2
size: -
V: TRBV7-2
J: TRBJ2-3
DNA: TGTGCCAGCAGCCCACTAGCGGGGGGACTCACAGATACGCAGTATTTT
CDR3: CASSPLAGGLTDTQYF